Presented here are 17 T cell receptor beta chains from one specimen sequenced in a study of naive and memory T cell subsets. Two oligonucleotides, mixed equimolar, formed the beta constant-region primer covering TRBC1 and TRBC2. MiXCR, run by TCRdb on the UMI-ligation and nested PCR reads, gives a single entry per CDR3 protein. The sample consists of around 160,000 distinct CDR3 sequences, more than 15% of them appearing once. The sequencing input was naive CD4+ T cells from blood. The receptors shown here come from a human donor in good health.

The V gene is TRBV5-5, the J gene TRBJ2-5, with a tentative D call TRBD2 (6 bases). Per germline, CDR1 SGHKS and CDR2 YYEKEE (reference sequence). The CDR3 length is 16 residues. V lost 7 bases to trimming and J lost 0 bases, with 19 bases between them. The CDR3 nucleotides are TGTGCCAGCCTCCACGGGGCGGGACGACACCAAGAGACCCAGTACTTC. Translation gives CASLHGAGRHQETQYF.

The rearrangement uses TRBV10-3 and TRBJ2-7, with 9 bases matching TRBD1. Germline values: CDR1 ENHRY, CDR2 SYGVKD. The CDR3 has 15 residues. With V trimmed by 6 bases and J by 5 bases, 11 bases remained unmatched. CDR3 DNA sequence: TGTGCCATCAGCGTGGACAGGGGCGGGTCAGACGAGCAGTACTTC. Translating it yields CAISVDRGGSDEQYF.

In this sample, this clonotype turned up a few times. The chain uses TRBV7-2 and TRBJ2-7; 8 bases agree with TRBD2. Germline V gene data show CDR1 as SGHTA and CDR2 as FQGNSA. Trimming cost V 5 bases and J 2 bases; bases outside gene matches: 8. This CDR3 region has 15 residues. The CDR3 bases are TGTGCCAGCAGCACCCTCGGGGGGGGTCCCTACGAGCAGTACTTC. The encoded protein is CASSTLGGGPYEQYF. Variable domain in full (rest from reference TRBV7-2 and TRBJ2-7): GAGVSQSPSNKVTEKGKDVELRCDPISGHTALYWYRQSLGQGLEFLIYFQGNSAPDKSGLPSDRFSAERTGGSVSTLTIQRTQQEDSAVYLCASSTLGGGPYEQYFGPGTRLTVT.

The genes are TRBV7-2 and TRBJ2-2, with 8 positions matching TRBD2. This CDR3 is built from 15 residues. J lost 4 bases, V lost 6 bases, and 7 bases had no gene match. Germline V gene sequence: CDR1 SGHTA, CDR2 FQGNSA. CDR3 region: CASSRPGLGTGELFF. CDR3 in DNA: TGTGCCAGCAGTCGCCCGGGACTAGGCACCGGGGAGCTGTTTTTT. Full variable domain (remainder filled in from reference TRBV7-2 and TRBJ2-2): GAGVSQSPSNKVTEKGKDVELRCDPISGHTALYWYRQSLGQGLEFLIYFQGNSAPDKSGLPSDRFSAERTGGSVSTLTIQRTQQEDSAVYLCASSRPGLGTGELFFGEGSRLTVL.

The chain links TRBV12-3 or TRBV12-4 to TRBJ2-5, with D possibly being TRBD1 (6 bases). Trimming left V 0 bases short and J 4 bases short, with 9 bases between. The CDR3 length is 14 residues. The CDR3 sequence: CASSLATGTETQYF. The CDR3 DNA follows: TGTGCCAGCAGTTTAGCGACAGGCACAGAGACCCAGTACTTC.

This clonotype was observed a few times. This rearrangement joins TRBV7-2 to TRBJ1-6, with D tentatively TRBD1 (6 bases). Trimming stripped 1 base from V and 7 bases from J, with 14 bases between. This CDR3 is 16 amino acids long. CDR1 is SGHTA, CDR2 FQGNSA, per germline. The CDR3 sequence: CASSLVWGPRNSPLHF. The CDR3 DNA is TGTGCCAGCAGCTTAGTTTGGGGGCCGAGAAATTCACCCCTCCACTTT.

This sequence joins TRBV29-1 and TRBJ1-1; no clear D gene. Germline-derived CDR1 and CDR2 are SQVTM and ANQGSEA. Trimming took 4 bases from V and 1 from J, leaving 10 bases between them. The CDR3 has 13 amino acids. CDR3 amino acids: CSVGGPGNTEAFF. CDR3 DNA: TGCAGCGTTGGAGGGCCCGGGAACACTGAAGCTTTCTTT.

The rearrangement links TRBV10-1 to TRBJ2-5; tentatively, D is TRBD2 (6 bases). Germline assignment: CDR1 WNHNN and CDR2 SYGVQD (reference sequence). CDR3 length: 14 amino acids. The V end lost 3 bases, the J end lost 0 bases, and 8 bases lay between the germline ends. CDR3 residues: CASSDGGNQETQYF. DNA of the CDR3: TGCGCCAGCAGTGATGGGGGGAACCAAGAGACCCAGTACTTC.

This clonotype was recorded a few times. V is TRBV30 and J is TRBJ1-5; D is unresolved. The CDR3 extends over 15 amino acids. Trimming removed 2 bases at V and 0 bases at J, with 11 bases between. Per germline, CDR1 GTSNPN and CDR2 SVGIG (reference sequence). Here the CDR3 reads CAWSLPGYSNQPQHF. The CDR3 DNA is TGTGCCTGGAGTCTCCCGGGGTATAGCAATCAGCCCCAGCATTTT. The full variable domain, completed using reference TRBV30 and TRBJ1-5, is SQTIHQWPATLVQPVGSPLSLECTVEGTSNPNLYWYRQAAGRGLQLLFYSVGIGQISSEVPQNLSASRPQDRQFILSSKKLLLSDSGFYLCAWSLPGYSNQPQHFGDGTRLSIL.

The chain links TRBV20-1 to TRBJ2-1, with a tentative D call TRBD2 (5 bases). CDR1 DFQATT and CDR2 SNEGSKA come from the germline V gene (reference sequence). This CDR3 spans 15 amino acids. The V gene lost 0 bases and the J gene lost 4 bases, with 13 bases spanning the gap. The CDR3 here is CSARDGGSKYNEQFF. The CDR3 nucleotides are TGCAGTGCTAGAGATGGTGGGAGTAAGTACAATGAGCAGTTCTTC.

This clonotype was detected a few times. CDR3 residues: CASSTRTSGPYEQYF. The CDR3 coding sequence is TGTGCCAGCAGTACAAGGACTAGCGGCCCCTACGAGCAGTACTTC. V gene TRBV5-4 combines with J gene TRBJ2-7; 10 bases line up with TRBD2. CDR3 length equals 15 residues. Trimming removed 5 bases from V and 2 bases from J; junction bases left unmatched: 7. Germline V lookup: CDR1 SGHNT, CDR2 YYREEE (reference sequence).

This clonotype was picked up a small number of times. The gene calls are TRBV11-1 and TRBJ2-2; 10 bases are shared with TRBD2. V trimming: 5 bases; J trimming: 6 bases; junction bases outside the gene matches: 6. Germline assignment: CDR1 SGHAT and CDR2 FQDESV (reference sequence). This CDR3 spans 15 amino acids. CDR3 coding DNA: TGTGCCAGCAGCCCCCAACTAGCGGGATCCGGGGAGCTGTTTTTT. Its protein product is CASSPQLAGSGELFF.

This clonotype appeared a few times. The gene calls are TRBV27 and TRBJ2-5; TRBD1 is a possible D gene (6 bases). Per germline, CDR1 MNHEY and CDR2 SMNVEV (reference sequence). The V gene lost 5 bases and the J gene lost 5 bases, with 12 bases spanning the gap. This CDR3 is built from 13 residues. CDR3 sequence reads: CASSVTGPETQYF. The CDR3 DNA is TGTGCCAGCAGTGTGACAGGTCCCGAGACCCAGTACTTC.

The CDR3 nucleotides are TGTGCCAGCAGCTTATTGGTAGCGGGAGGTTCCCCTGGGGCGAACACCGGGGAGCTGTTTTTT. Protein sequence: CASSLLVAGGSPGANTGELFF. This chain connects TRBV7-6 to TRBJ2-2, with TRBD2 matching 10 bases. The CDR3 runs to 21 residues. V lost 2 bases and J lost 0; bases outside the gene matches: 15. The germline V gene has CDR1 SGHVS and CDR2 FNYEAQ. Complete variable domain (other parts from reference TRBV7-6 and TRBJ2-2): GAGVSQSPRYKVTKRGQDVALRCDPISGHVSLYWYRQALGQGPEFLTYFNYEAQQDKSGLPNDRFSAERPEGSISTLTIQRTEQRDSAMYRCASSLLVAGGSPGANTGELFFGEGSRLTVL.

The sample holds a few counts of this clonotype. The V and J genes are TRBV6-2 or TRBV6-3 and TRBJ1-1; D not resolved. Germline values: CDR1 MNHEY, CDR2 SVGEGT. This CDR3 has 13 residues. The V and J ends lost 5 bases and 2 bases respectively, with 9 bases between them. CDR3 bases: TGTGCCAGCAGTCCAAACGGAAACACTGAAGCTTTCTTT. It encodes CASSPNGNTEAFF.

The CDR3: CSARPSGSVKETQYF. DNA for the CDR3: TGCAGTGCTAGACCCAGCGGGAGCGTGAAAGAGACCCAGTACTTC. The gene calls are TRBV20-1 and TRBJ2-5; TRBD2 aligns across 8 bases. The germline gives CDR1 DFQATT, CDR2 SNEGSKA (reference sequence). This CDR3 has 15 residues. The trim removed 2 bases at V and 3 bases at J, leaving 8 bases unmatched.

The chain recombines TRBV10-3 with TRBJ1-2; D not certain. V dropped 5 bases and J dropped 0 bases, with 1 base sitting between them. The CDR3 loop spans 11 amino acids. Germline V gene data show CDR1 as ENHRY and CDR2 as SYGVKD. CDR3 region: CAISPNYGYTF. The CDR3 DNA follows: TGTGCCATCAGTCCTAACTATGGCTACACCTTC.